This entry lists 6 T cell receptor beta chains sequenced from one sample in a study of blood T cell repertoires in COVID-19 (dated by TCRdb to 2020 to 2021). The method was the immunoSEQ multiplex PCR assay. TCRdb's version of the immuneACCESS table is confined to in-frame rearrangements and falls short of the full clone set. An unresolved V gene accounts for under half of the shortfall where checked; the remainder is of unknown origin. Across this sample there are about 230,000 clones, with 75% to 90% seen only once. 2% to 3% of the sample comes from the top ten. The specimen sequenced was peripheral blood. The source is a woman between 70 and 85 years old with active or convalescent COVID-19.

The chain carries TRBV6-5 and TRBJ2-5, with D perhaps TRBD1 (6 bases). Between the trimmed V and J ends, which lost 2 bases and 2 bases, there was a span of 12 bases. The CDR3 is 15 amino acids. CDR1 MNHEY and CDR2 SVGAGI come from the germline V gene. In DNA form, the CDR3 reads TGTGCCAGCAGTTACGTACCAGGGGTACAAGAGACCCAGTACTTC. As protein: CASSYVPGVQETQYF.

The chain recombines TRBV25-1 with TRBJ2-5; D possibly corresponds to TRBD1 (5 bases). Germline-derived CDR1 and CDR2 are MGHDK and SYGVNS. V shed 6 bases and J shed 4 bases, with 9 bases lying between them. This CDR3 contains 12 residues. For the CDR3, the DNA is TGTGCCAGCAGAGATAGGGGAGAGACCCAGTACTTC. Translating it yields CASRDRGETQYF.

Concerning this clone itself: Other DNA sequences in this specimen translate into the identical CDR3. The chain is built from TRBV5-1 and TRBJ1-3; D perhaps matches TRBD1 (6 bases). The CDR3 runs to 14 residues. Germline V gene sequence: CDR1 SGHRS, CDR2 YFSETQ. V lost 2 bases and J lost 0, with 6 bases in between. CDR3 DNA: TGCGCCAGCAGCTTACAGGGCTCTGGAAACACCATATATTTT. Protein sequence: CASSLQGSGNTIYF. Drawing the rest from reference TRBV5-1 and TRBJ1-3, the complete variable domain is KAGVTQTPRYLIKTRGQQVTLSCSPISGHRSVSWYQQTPGQGLQFLFEYFSETQRNKGNFPGRFSGRQFSNSRSEMNVSTLELGDSALYLCASSLQGSGNTIYFGEGSWLTVV.

This clone turned up a few times. The chain is built from TRBV12-3 or TRBV12-4 and TRBJ1-2; TRBD1 might be the D (5 bases). The germline V and J ends were trimmed by 6 bases and 4 bases, with 12 bases remaining between them. The CDR3 contains 13 residues. The CDR3: CASSQGLVYGYTF. The CDR3 DNA is TGTGCCAGCAGCCAGGGACTAGTCTATGGCTACACCTTC.

CDR3: CASSLSPGSSYEQYF. DNA of the CDR3: TGTGCCAGCAGCTTAAGTCCGGGGAGCTCCTACGAGCAGTACTTC. J is TRBJ2-7 and V is TRBV7-8, with D possibly TRBD2 on 5 matching bases. V lost 2 bases and J lost 0, with 11 bases in between. The CDR3 consists of 15 residues. Germline CDR1 and CDR2: SGHVS and FQNEAQ.

The chain joins TRBV5-1 to TRBJ2-3; 10 bases agree with TRBD1. Trimming took 8 bases from V and 1 from J; bases not matched to a gene: 4. Germline lookup yields CDR1 SGHRS and CDR2 YFSETQ. The CDR3 has 14 amino acids. The CDR3 sequence is CASHGTGGTDTQYF. CDR3 nucleotides: TGCGCCAGTCATGGGACAGGGGGCACAGATACGCAGTATTTT. Supplemented by reference TRBV5-1 and TRBJ2-3, the full variable domain reads KAGVTQTPRYLIKTRGQQVTLSCSPISGHRSVSWYQQTPGQGLQFLFEYFSETQRNKGNFPGRFSGRQFSNSRSEMNVSTLELGDSALYLCASHGTGGTDTQYFGPGTRLTVL.